These 4 T cell receptor beta chains were sequenced from one sample in a study of blood T cell repertoires in COVID-19. TCRdb's copy holds only in-frame clones and misses some; the assay was immunoSEQ multiplex PCR. Seen here are about 190,000 clones, 75% to 90% observed once, and the top ten hold roughly 6.4%. Sequenced material: peripheral blood. These receptors were collected from a man aged 55 to 70 with acute or convalescent COVID-19.

This clone was seen more than once but under ten times. The chain recombines TRBV5-6 with TRBJ1-4; TRBD1 matches at 9 bases. CDR3 size: 16 residues. Germline V gene lookup returns CDR1 SGHDT and CDR2 YYEEEE. Trimming at V came to 4 bases and at J to 7 bases, leaving 11 bases not matched to a gene. CDR3 loop: CASSLYGGTGIEKLFF. The DNA for the CDR3 is TGTGCCAGCAGCCTATATGGGGGGACAGGGATTGAAAAACTGTTTTTT.

The chain has TRBV11-2 and TRBJ2-5, with D unclear. The CDR3 covers 13 residues. Germline loops: CDR1 SGHAT, CDR2 FQNNGV. V lost 3 bases and J lost 2, with 7 bases in between. The CDR3 loop reads CASSLTRQETQYF. Here the CDR3 DNA reads TGTGCCAGCAGCTTGACACGTCAAGAGACCCAGTACTTC.

This clone was detected only a few times. This sequence joins TRBV7-9 and TRBJ1-4, with 7 positions matching TRBD1. The germline V gene has CDR1 SEHNR and CDR2 FQNEAQ (reference sequence). CDR3 length: 15 amino acids. V lost 5 bases and J lost 2; bases outside the gene matches: 5. CDR3 in DNA: TGTGCCAGCAGCCCCGAGACAGGGACTAATGAAAAACTGTTTTTT. Translation: CASSPETGTNEKLFF.

The rearrangement joins TRBV25-1 to TRBJ1-2; D might be TRBD1 (5 bases). Trimming pared 3 bases from V and 10 bases from J, leaving 15 bases between. Per the germline V gene, CDR1 is MGHDK and CDR2 is SYGVNS. The CDR3 loop spans 13 amino acids. CDR3 bases: TGTGCCAGCAGTGACGCCCAGACAGCTTACTACACCTTC. This translates into CASSDAQTAYYTF.